Described below is a single T cell receptor beta chain sequence and its context. The table lists this clonotype with a few counts. Its cognate antigen has yet to be identified. The record has no base qualities; no much larger clone is one base away. CDR1 and CDR2, per the germline V gene (reference sequence), are DFQATT and SNEGSKA. The CDR3 runs 12 residues from the cysteine to the phenylalanine. CDR3 DNA is the only sequence kept; it has 36 bases, read in frame from the first base. The junction shows trimming of 4 bases on V and 7 bases on J, and the gene matches do not reach 4 bases of it. This entry is derived from a study of regulatory and conventional T cells in breast cancer (dated by TCRdb to about 2015). Library generation was performed with PCR. Instrument used: 454 GS FLX Titanium. The public reads were run again by TCRdb, first through fastp at Q25 and then through MiXCR, and only productive beta chains were kept. Every CDR3 protein is listed once, alongside the most common genes and DNA of its rows. This sample gives 650 to 700 distinct CDR3 sequences in total; less than 35% of them show up just once. The ten largest make up approximately 14% of the sample.

The sequence joins TRBV20-1 to TRBJ1-1; TRBD1 lines up with 9 middle nucleotides. This receptor was obtained from a female donor with breast cancer. The sequenced sample consisted of regulatory T cells from blood. The CDR3 loop reads CSATLTGGEAFF. The nucleotides read TGCAGTGCTACCCTGACAGGGGGTGAAGCTTTCTTT.